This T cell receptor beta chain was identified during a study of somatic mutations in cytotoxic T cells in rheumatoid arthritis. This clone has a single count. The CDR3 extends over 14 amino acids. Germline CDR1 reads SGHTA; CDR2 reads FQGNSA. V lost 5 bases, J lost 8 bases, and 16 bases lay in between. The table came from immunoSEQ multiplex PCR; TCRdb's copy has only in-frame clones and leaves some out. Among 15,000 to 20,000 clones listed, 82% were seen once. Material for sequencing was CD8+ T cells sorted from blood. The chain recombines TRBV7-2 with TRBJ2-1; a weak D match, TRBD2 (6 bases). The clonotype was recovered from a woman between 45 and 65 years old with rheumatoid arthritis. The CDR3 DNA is TGTGCCAGCAGCCCCATCGGGGGTTCGGATGAGCAGTTCTTC. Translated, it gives CASSPIGGSDEQFF.